Listed here are 12 T cell receptor beta chains from one sample, sequenced in a study of T cells in Graves' hyperthyroidism and ophthalmopathy. Amplification of TCR beta CDR3 regions used RNA as the template. Researchers ran a first-round RT-PCR on the TCR CDR3 using the HTBI primer set. One entry per CDR3 protein results from TCRdb running MiXCR on the multiplex PCR reads. Of approximately 740,000 distinct CDR3 sequences in the sample, 14% were seen once. Sequencing was performed on blood. The source of these receptors is a woman aged 18-29 years with Graves' hyperthyroidism.

This clonotype has at least ten counts. The V and J genes are TRBV28 and TRBJ2-7; D not resolved. Per germline, CDR1 MDHEN and CDR2 SYDVKM. V lost 2 bases, J lost 7 bases, and 12 bases lay in between. The CDR3 has 13 amino acids. This chain's CDR3 is CASSLVPGGEQYF. The CDR3 DNA follows: TGTGCCAGCAGTTTAGTCCCGGGTGGTGAGCAGTACTTC.

This clonotype has a count of ten or more. The chain is built from TRBV24-1 and TRBJ2-1; 8 nucleotides agree with TRBD1. The trim removed 3 bases at V and 10 bases at J, leaving 7 bases unmatched. The CDR3 has 14 amino acids. Germline CDR1 is KGHDR and CDR2 is SFDVKD. The CDR3 reads CATSDETGAGEQFF. The CDR3 nucleotides are TGTGCCACCAGTGATGAGACAGGGGCAGGAGAGCAGTTCTTC.

As DNA, the CDR3 is TGTGCCAGCGGAGTTTGGGAGACCCAGTACTTC. It encodes CASGVWETQYF. The rearrangement uses TRBV7-9 and TRBJ2-5; D is uncertain. The V end lost 8 bases, the J end lost 5 bases, and 9 bases lay between the germline ends. Germline lookup yields CDR1 SEHNR and CDR2 FQNEAQ (reference sequence). The CDR3 is 11 residues long.

At least ten counts were recorded for this clonotype. The genes are TRBV15 and TRBJ2-5; 7 bases map to TRBD2. This CDR3 has 13 amino acids. CDR1 and CDR2 from the germline V gene are LNHNV and YYDKDF (reference sequence). Trimming removed 5 bases from V and 4 bases from J; junction bases left unmatched: 4. CDR3 DNA: TGTGCCACCAGCGGGATAGCGGGAGAGACCCAGTACTTC. It specifies CATSGIAGETQYF.

CDR3 region: CASSEARGGQPQHF. CDR3 bases: TGTGCCAGCAGTGAAGCGAGGGGAGGTCAGCCCCAGCATTTT. The chain combines TRBV2 with TRBJ1-5; TRBD1 is a possible D gene (5 bases). Trimming pared 0 bases from V and 6 bases from J, leaving 9 bases between. The germline gives CDR1 SNHLY, CDR2 FYNNEI. This CDR3 contains 14 residues.

This chain connects TRBV27 to TRBJ1-1; 8 bases align to TRBD1. Germline V gives CDR1 MNHEY, CDR2 SMNVEV (reference sequence). V lost 5 bases to trimming and J lost 4 bases; unmatched junction nucleotides: 6. CDR3 length: 14 amino acids. In DNA, the CDR3 is TGTGCCAGCAGTCTAATACAGGGGGGCACTGAAGCTTTCTTT. Its protein is CASSLIQGGTEAFF.

This clonotype was found a few times. This chain uses TRBV18 with TRBJ2-7; a weak D match, TRBD2 (6 bases). Germline CDR1 KGHSH, CDR2 LQKENI. The V and J ends lost 3 bases and 7 bases respectively, with 16 bases between them. The CDR3 loop spans 14 amino acids. CDR3 nucleotide sequence: TGTGCCAGCTCACCGAGGGCGGGGCTGGGGGAGCAGTACTTC. It specifies CASSPRAGLGEQYF.

The genes are TRBV11-3 and TRBJ2-1; 8 nucleotides align to TRBD2. The V gene's germline CDR1 is SGHNT and CDR2 YENEEA. This CDR3 is built from 14 residues. The ends lost 9 bases at V and 7 bases at J; junction bases unmatched: 11. The CDR3 DNA sequence: TGTGCCAGTAGTTCCCCGGGAGGGATTAATGAGCAGTTCTTC. Residues: CASSSPGGINEQFF.

This clonotype has a handful of counts. This chain uses TRBV30 with TRBJ2-3; no clear D. The CDR3 consists of 15 residues. V was clipped by 0 bases and J by 5 bases, with 15 bases between them. Germline lookup yields CDR1 GTSNPN and CDR2 SVGIG (reference sequence). This chain's CDR3 is CAWSVSQSLLDTQYF. The CDR3 DNA follows: TGTGCCTGGAGTGTATCACAGAGCCTTCTAGATACGCAGTATTTT.

The sample holds a few counts of this clonotype. This CDR3 fails to terminate in the conserved phenylalanine or tryptophan, so it likely reflects a read error. V and J are TRBV5-1 and TRBJ2-7, with a tentative D call TRBD1 (6 bases). The CDR3 totals 16 residues. Trimming left V 0 bases short and J 2 bases short, with 15 bases between. CDR1 is SGHRS and CDR2 is YFSETQ in the germline V gene. This CDR3 is CASSLGGQLATYEQYS. CDR3 coding DNA: TGCGCCAGCAGCTTGGGGGGACAACTGGCCACCTACGAGCAGTACTCC.

The rearrangement links TRBV19 to TRBJ2-1; TRBD2 agrees at 12 bases. There are 15 residues in the CDR3. The germline V gene encodes CDR1 LNHDA and CDR2 SQIVND (reference sequence). Trimming cost V 9 bases and J 5 bases; bases outside gene matches: 8. Here the CDR3 DNA reads TGTGCCAGCTTACCGGGACTAGCGGGCGACAATGAGCAGTTCTTC. This translates into CASLPGLAGDNEQFF.

This clonotype turned up a few times. A clone one base away is much larger, so this may be a read error. The J gene is TRBJ1-1, the V gene TRBV12-3 or TRBV12-4; 7 positions match TRBD1. There are 14 residues in the CDR3. CDR3 sequence (DNA): TGTGCCAGCAGAATAGGGGGCGTGTACACTAAAGCTTTCTTT. Amino acid sequence: CASRIGGVYTKAFF.